Sequencing of this TCR beta chain was carried out in a study of T cell responses to AZD1222 COVID-19 vaccine. General study results and limits: Dominant CD4 TCR responses targeted spike regions 160-218 and 743-854. Females outnumbered males among donors, who were mostly white British; clonal diversity was possibly underestimated. No day 14 peak samples; only post-peak repertoires were characterized. Regions left unmutated in variants are reportedly the target of nearly half of spike-specific TCRs.

Data came from immunoSEQ multiplex PCR; TCRdb stores just in-frame clones and leaves some out. Here the sample spans about 110,000 clones, more than 85% being singletons. Regarding this clone: Antigen specificity is unknown.

The CDR3 is made up of 12 amino acids. Germline V CDR1 and CDR2: SNHLY, FYNNEI. Trimming removed 11 bases from V and 4 bases from J; junction bases left unmatched: 7. The specimen comprised peripheral blood, sampled on day 0 of AZD1222 vaccination. This TCR was sampled from an adult in good health. The chain links TRBV2 to TRBJ2-7; 8 nucleotides agree with TRBD1. The CDR3 reads CACLTGDYEQYF. CDR3 nucleotide sequence: TGTGCCTGCCTGACAGGGGATTACGAGCAGTACTTC.